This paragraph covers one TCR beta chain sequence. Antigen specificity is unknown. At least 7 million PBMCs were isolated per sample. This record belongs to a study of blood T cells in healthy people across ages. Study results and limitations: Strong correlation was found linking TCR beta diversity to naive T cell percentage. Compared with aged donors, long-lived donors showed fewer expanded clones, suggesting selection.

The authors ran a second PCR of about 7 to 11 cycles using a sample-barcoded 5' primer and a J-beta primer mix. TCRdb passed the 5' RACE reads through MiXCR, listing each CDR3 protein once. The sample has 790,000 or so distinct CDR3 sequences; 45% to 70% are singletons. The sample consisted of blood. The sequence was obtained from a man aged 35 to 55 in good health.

CDR3 residues: CASSFGTSGGRGEQFF. The CDR3 DNA is TGTGCCAGCAGCTTCGGGACTAGCGGGGGCCGGGGGGAGCAGTTCTTC. The chain joins TRBV7-2 to TRBJ2-1; 14 nucleotides line up with TRBD2. The CDR3 runs 16 residues. Losses at the gene ends were 3 bases for V and 10 bases for J; bases not matched to a gene: 8. Germline CDR1 and CDR2: SGHTA and FQGNSA.